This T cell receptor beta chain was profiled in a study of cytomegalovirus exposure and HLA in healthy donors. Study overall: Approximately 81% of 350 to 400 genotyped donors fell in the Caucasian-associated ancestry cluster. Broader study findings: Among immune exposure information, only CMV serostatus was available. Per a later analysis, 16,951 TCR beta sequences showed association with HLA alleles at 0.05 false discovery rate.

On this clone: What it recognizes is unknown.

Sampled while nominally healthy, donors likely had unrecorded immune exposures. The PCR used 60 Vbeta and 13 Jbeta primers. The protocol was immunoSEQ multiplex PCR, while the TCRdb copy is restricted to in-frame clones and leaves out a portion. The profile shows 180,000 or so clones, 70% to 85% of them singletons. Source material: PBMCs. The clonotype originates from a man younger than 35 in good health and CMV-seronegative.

The CDR3 nucleotides are TGTGCCAGCAGTCGAGGGACAGGAACGGGAAACACCATATATTTT. Its protein product is CASSRGTGTGNTIYF. The chain recombines TRBV9 with TRBJ1-3, with 8 bases fitting TRBD1. Germline CDR1 SGDLS, CDR2 YYNGEE. The trim removed 5 bases at V and 4 bases at J, leaving 8 bases unmatched. CDR3 length equals 15 residues.